This TCR beta chain comes out of a study of shared clonotypes between healthy human individuals. Naive CD8 cells were CD45RO-negative, positively selected for CCR7, excluding terminally differentiated effector memory CD45RA+ cells. Comments on this clone: This sample includes further DNA sequences coding for the same CDR3.

There are 14 residues in the CDR3. Germline V lookup: CDR1 SGHRS, CDR2 YFSETQ. V trimming: 3 bases; J trimming: 1 base; junction bases outside the gene matches: 2. TCRdb's table, derived via immunoSEQ multiplex PCR, lists solely in-frame clones and lacks some. The data contain hundreds of thousands of clones, just over 90% of them singletons. This receptor was taken from a man younger than 45 in good health. The sample consisted of naive CD8+ T cells sorted from blood. The V gene is TRBV5-1, the J gene TRBJ2-3; TRBD1 matches 7 bases. The CDR3 spells CASSSGQGTDTQYF. The CDR3 coding sequence is TGCGCCAGCAGCTCCGGACAGGGCACAGATACGCAGTATTTT.